This T cell receptor beta chain was captured in a study of Ad26.COV2.S vaccination and SARS-CoV-2 variants. Across the study: It was the COV1001 Ad26.COV2.S trial arm that included the donor. The study gave Ad26.COV2.S intramuscularly, once or twice 56 days apart. Study-level results: Measurements of TCR breadth and depth may have given underestimates of the total T cell responses.

The repertoire was sequenced with immunoSEQ multiplex PCR; TCRdb's copy has only in-frame clones and lacks some. Altogether more than 300,000 clones are present, 86% being singletons, with the ten largest covering more than 1.5%. Germline V gene sequence: CDR1 LGHNA, CDR2 YNFKEQ. The V gene lost 1 base and the J gene lost 2 bases, with 15 bases spanning the gap. The CDR3 sequence is 16 residues long. Regarding this clone: The antigen is unknown.

Stated treatment: 15 to 20 received Ad26.COV2.S at low or high dose, single or two shots; 5 received placebo; per-sample allocation not given. Following the first vaccine or placebo injection, samples were taken on day 63. In Boston, the donor was an adult between 18-55 years of age. The chain has TRBV4-2 and TRBJ2-7; D might be TRBD2 (5 bases). Sequences were derived from peripheral blood, sampled in a trial of Ad26.COV2.S vaccine versus placebo. This TCR came from a person aged 18-60 years who received the Ad26.COV2.S COVID-19 vaccine or a placebo. CDR3 sequence: CASSQAVFRGTYEQYF. For the CDR3, the DNA is TGTGCCAGCAGCCAAGCCGTTTTTCGGGGTACCTACGAGCAGTACTTC.